This TCR beta chain was captured in a study of blood T cells in healthy people across ages (dated by TCRdb to 2015 to 2017). The study in broad terms: Template switching captured roughly one uniquely barcoded TCR beta cDNA molecule per two T cells in model experiments. To track age-related changes in TCR beta repertoire diversity, the study relied on deep sequencing normalized with unique cDNA molecular identifiers. Using the same blood draw, the study looked at two additional independent replicas of 1 million unique cDNA reads for two donors, one aged 18 to 30 and the other aged 80 or older. Donors were grouped into four age groups: young (average 16 years), middle-aged (about 40), aged (around 62) and long-lived (over 80). Results and caveats for the whole study, not just this receptor: The percentage of naive T cells measured by flow cytometry correlated strongly with observed TCR beta diversity. Because the CMV infection status of the donors was unknown, age-related changes in expanded clonotypes may potentially have been confounded. Estimates of total diversity from one million sequenced T cells were regarded as lower bounds and underestimates. Observed TCR beta diversity per million T cells fell roughly linearly with age, and a significant reduction was already apparent by age around 39. Conclusive comparison of naive and antigen-experienced compartments was prevented by the profiling of bulk unsorted PBMCs. Compared with the aged group, the long-lived group had more naive CD4+ T cells, fewer expanded clones and increased TCR diversity, a pattern suggesting age selection.

The roughly 39 donors, aged roughly 6 to 90 years, were systemically healthy Caucasian individuals from Russia. Ten milliliters of peripheral blood were collected from each donor into EDTA-treated Vacutainer tubes. PBMCs were isolated by Ficoll-Paque density-gradient centrifugation, with at least 6 million obtained per sample. Total RNA, at least 6 micrograms per sample, was extracted from PBMCs with Trizol reagent. Naive CD45RAhigh/CD27high T cell percentages were measured by flow cytometry on a PBMC aliquot from every donor. The CDR3 goes from the cysteine to the phenylalanine over 18 residues. The only DNA kept is the CDR3, 54 bases in frame from the first base. V is trimmed back by 2 bases and J by 4 bases, and the junction contains 15 bases that no gene match accounts for. As encoded in the germline V gene, CDR1 is MGHDK while CDR2 is SYGVNS. Library preparation used 5' RACE. For sequencing, an Illumina HiSeq 2500 was employed. A second PCR of about 7 to 12 cycles was run with a J-beta primer mix and a sample-barcoded 5' primer. A unique molecular identifier was introduced onto each TCR beta cDNA molecule by a template-switch 5' adaptor carrying 12 random nucleotides. At least 2.5 million CDR3-containing paired-end reads were obtained from each sample. The Mint cDNA synthesis kit, primed by a TRBC-specific oligonucleotide, was used to synthesize first-strand cDNA from all RNA. All cDNA was treated with uracil-DNA glycosylase and then went through a first 18-cycle PCR with the universal primers M1SS and BC2_uni_R. Per the authors' processing: Normalization of each sample was performed by random selection of 1 million high-quality reads, each carrying a distinct molecular identifier. Reads with shared molecular identifiers were discarded instead of being binned into consensus sequences. MiTCR, with a Q25 quality threshold and the strictest error-elimination algorithm, was used for CDR3 identification, clonotype clustering and error correction. A nonparametric unseen species model using Euler transformation provided a lower-bound estimate of total TCR beta diversity. TCRdb ran its own pipeline on the public reads, namely fastp trimming at Q25 and MiXCR clone calling, and kept in-frame beta chains. Merged by CDR3 protein, the rows form single entries marked with the most common genes and DNA. In this record, the V and J calls reflect TCRdb's handling and not the investigators' own analysis. The sample contains under 1,100,000 distinct CDR3 sequences, 20% to 25% of them found a single time. The ten largest clones take up around 0.75% of the sample.

Remarks on this clonotype: This receptor's antigen is unknown. No much larger clonotype is one base removed from it; base qualities were not supplied.

The same data also went into a second study, on T cells of mothers and their children. As the second publication notes: Nine systemically healthy Caucasian individuals served as donors, namely three mothers together with their six children. cDNA synthesis used all of the extracted RNA, with approximately 1.4 ug of RNA in each 15 ul reaction. Sample barcodes and 2-4 random nucleotides were added via the M1S primer in the second PCR. More than 8.5 million TCR beta CDR3 reads were obtained from each mother, and about 3 million reads were obtained from each child. In both related and unrelated pairs, thymic selection shapes the output of TCR recombination in a similar way, with inherited differences having only a minor effect. Normalized repertoire overlap was always slightly but never significantly higher in related than unrelated mother-child pairs. No persistent microchimeric T cell clones were found, with a detection sensitivity of approximately 100 clones per million clonotypes. The study used deep NGS to compare TCR beta repertoires of mothers and children, seeking features distinguishing related mother-child pairs from unrelated individuals. The mean age was around 40 +/- 4 years for the mothers and around 10 +/- 4 years for the children. Libraries were sequenced on Illumina HiSeq 2000 with 100+100 nt paired-end reads after adapter ligation with NEBNext reagents. To avoid cross-contamination, the mother libraries and the child libraries were prepared a month apart and sequenced in separate runs. Each donor had between about 500,000 and 2,100,000 distinct TCR beta clonotypes identified. Naive TCR beta clonotypes were estimated from low-frequency clonotypes matched to each donor's FACS-determined naive share, without sorting.

The source of this sequence is a girl aged 2 to 10 in good health. The chain is assembled from TRBV25-1 and TRBJ1-2; the junction holds 8 bases that match TRBD1. Sequenced sample: blood. The CDR3 is CASSEGQGATPGGYGYTF. The DNA sequence reads TGTGCCAGCAGTGAAGGACAGGGCGCTACCCCGGGTGGCTATGGCTACACCTTC.